The 21 T cell receptor beta chains presented below share a single source sample, sequenced in a study of monozygotic twins with inflammatory bowel disease. TCRdb reprocessed the 5' RACE reads and keeps a single row for each CDR3 protein, giving no DNA. The specimen's table records roughly 150,000 distinct CDR3 sequences. The sequenced sample was blood. These receptors were collected from a human donor with ulcerative colitis or Crohn's disease, or a healthy co-twin of an affected twin (not recorded which).

The rearrangement links TRBV12-3 or TRBV12-4 to TRBJ2-1; the D gene TCRdb calls, TRBD1, cannot be checked with no DNA. This CDR3 has 13 amino acids. This CDR3 reads CASTPGQVNEQFF.

Here the CDR3 reads CASNRRSLAGGTDTQYF. The genes are TRBV6-5 and TRBJ2-3; TCRdb's D call of TRBD2 is untestable without DNA. The CDR3 sequence is 17 residues long. The germline CDR1 and CDR2 sequences are MNHEY and SVGAGI.

V usage is TRBV18 and J usage is TRBJ1-2. Germline V gives CDR1 KGHSH, CDR2 LQKENI. This CDR3 has 17 residues. This CDR3 reads CASSPAGGPSYNYGYTF.

The chain carries TRBV19 and TRBJ1-6; TCRdb indicates TRBD1, and absent DNA this call remains unverified. The CDR3 contains 14 residues. From germline, CDR1 is LNHDA and CDR2 SQIVND (reference sequence). This CDR3 is CASSVGQGTAPLHF.

The rearrangement joins TRBV11-3 to TRBJ2-4; the TRBD2 assignment by TCRdb is unverifiable without DNA. CDR3 length equals 14 residues. CDR1 and CDR2 from the germline V gene are SGHNT and YENEEA. The CDR3 protein is CASSFAGAKNIQYF.

This chain links TRBV7-2 with TRBJ2-3. The CDR3 covers 16 residues. Germline-derived CDR1 and CDR2 are SGHTA and FQGNSA. CDR3 residues: CASSLAPSGSTDTQYF. The complete variable domain, with remaining parts taken from reference TRBV7-2 and TRBJ2-3, reads GAGVSQSPSNKVTEKGKDVELRCDPISGHTALYWYRQSLGQGLEFLIYFQGNSAPDKSGLPSDRFSAERTGGSVSTLTIQRTQQEDSAVYLCASSLAPSGSTDTQYFGPGTRLTVL.

The V call is TRBV10-3, the J call TRBJ1-5. Germline V gene data show CDR1 as ENHRY and CDR2 as SYGVKD. This CDR3 contains 14 residues. The CDR3 spells CAISDLGSNQPQHF.

The chain joins TRBV11-2 to TRBJ1-1; TCRdb outputs TRBD1, but without DNA this stays unchecked. The CDR3 extends over 15 amino acids. Germline V gene sequence: CDR1 SGHAT, CDR2 FQNNGV. CDR3 sequence: CASSFLRASDTEAFF.

The J gene is TRBJ2-7, the V gene TRBV27; TCRdb's D gene call, TRBD1, goes unchecked for lack of DNA. CDR1 is MNHEY and CDR2 is SMNVEV in the germline V gene (reference sequence). This CDR3 is built from 14 residues. The chain's CDR3 is CASSPDRLGYEQYF.

The chain couples TRBV6-1 to TRBJ2-3; TCRdb's D call of TRBD2 is untestable without DNA. This CDR3 has 15 residues. Germline V gene data show CDR1 as MNHNS and CDR2 as SASEGT. The CDR3 protein is CASRTGTSGANTQYF.

V and J are TRBV7-3 and TRBJ2-1. The CDR3 runs to 14 residues. Germline CDR1 reads SGHTA; CDR2 reads FQGTGA. The CDR3 is CASSVDPSWNEQFF.

V and J are TRBV20-1 and TRBJ2-1. CDR1 and CDR2 (germline): DFQATT, SNEGSKA (reference sequence). The CDR3 sequence is 16 residues long. The CDR3 loop reads CSARPFSGADVYEQFF.

The chain joins TRBV20-1 to TRBJ2-7. Germline V gene data show CDR1 as DFQATT and CDR2 as SNEGSKA (reference sequence). The CDR3 length is 13 residues. The chain's CDR3 is CSAASGRTYEQYF.

The chain carries TRBV20-1 and TRBJ1-5; TCRdb's assignment of TRBD1 cannot be checked, as there is no DNA. Germline CDR1 reads DFQATT; CDR2 reads SNEGSKA (reference sequence). There are 15 residues in the CDR3. This CDR3 reads CSARPGHNSNQPQHF.

The chain combines TRBV6-2 or TRBV6-3 with TRBJ1-5; no DNA is available, so the TRBD1 call from TCRdb remains unchecked. This CDR3 spans 15 amino acids. The germline V gene has CDR1 MNHEY and CDR2 SVGEGT. The CDR3 region is CASSPGQAGNQPQHF.

The CDR3: CSARTTSGGGRPYEQYF. The chain employs TRBV20-1 and TRBJ2-7; the D gene TCRdb calls, TRBD2, cannot be checked with no DNA. Germline V gene sequence: CDR1 DFQATT, CDR2 SNEGSKA (reference sequence). The CDR3 loop spans 17 amino acids.

This sequence joins TRBV9 and TRBJ1-6; TCRdb indicates TRBD1, and absent DNA this call remains unverified. Looked up from germline, CDR1 is SGDLS and CDR2 is YYNGEE. The CDR3 has 17 residues. The CDR3 reads CASSVDRGSSYNSPLHF.

The genes are TRBV20-1 and TRBJ2-1; TCRdb returns TRBD1, unconfirmable since there is no DNA. The CDR3 is 16 amino acids. The germline CDR1 and CDR2 sequences are DFQATT and SNEGSKA (reference sequence). CDR3 in amino acids: CSARDLSGVIYNEQFF.

The chain links TRBV6-5 to TRBJ2-1; the D call from TCRdb, TRBD1, cannot be confirmed without DNA. The CDR3 length is 15 residues. CDR1 and CDR2 from the germline V gene are MNHEY and SVGAGI. The CDR3 is CASSSGTRLGNEQFF.

CDR3 amino acids: CASAQNTEAFF. The genes are TRBV6-5 and TRBJ1-1. Germline assignment: CDR1 MNHEY and CDR2 SVGAGI. This CDR3 has 11 residues.

J is TRBJ1-3 and V is TRBV7-2. Germline CDR1 and CDR2: SGHTA and FQGNSA. This CDR3 has 18 amino acids. The CDR3 loop reads CASSLAGGELSIGNTIYF.